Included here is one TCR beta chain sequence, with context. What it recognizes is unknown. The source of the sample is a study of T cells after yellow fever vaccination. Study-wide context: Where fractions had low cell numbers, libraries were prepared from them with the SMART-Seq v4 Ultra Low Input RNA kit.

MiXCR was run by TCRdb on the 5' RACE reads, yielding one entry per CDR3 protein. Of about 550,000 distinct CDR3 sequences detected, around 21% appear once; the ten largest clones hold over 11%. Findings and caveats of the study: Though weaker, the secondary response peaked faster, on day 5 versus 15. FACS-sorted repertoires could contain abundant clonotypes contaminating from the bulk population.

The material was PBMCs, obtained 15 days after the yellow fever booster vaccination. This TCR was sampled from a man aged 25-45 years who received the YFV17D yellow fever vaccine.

The DNA of the CDR3 is TGTGCCAGCAGCTTGGGGGGACTAGCGCAGTTCTTC. This encodes CASSLGGLAQFF. The rearrangement joins TRBV5-4 to TRBJ2-1; 9 bases match TRBD2. CDR1 and CDR2 from the germline V gene are SGHNT and YYREEE (reference sequence). CDR3 length equals 12 residues. Germline trimming cut 0 bases from V and 12 bases from J; bases unmatched to any gene: 1.